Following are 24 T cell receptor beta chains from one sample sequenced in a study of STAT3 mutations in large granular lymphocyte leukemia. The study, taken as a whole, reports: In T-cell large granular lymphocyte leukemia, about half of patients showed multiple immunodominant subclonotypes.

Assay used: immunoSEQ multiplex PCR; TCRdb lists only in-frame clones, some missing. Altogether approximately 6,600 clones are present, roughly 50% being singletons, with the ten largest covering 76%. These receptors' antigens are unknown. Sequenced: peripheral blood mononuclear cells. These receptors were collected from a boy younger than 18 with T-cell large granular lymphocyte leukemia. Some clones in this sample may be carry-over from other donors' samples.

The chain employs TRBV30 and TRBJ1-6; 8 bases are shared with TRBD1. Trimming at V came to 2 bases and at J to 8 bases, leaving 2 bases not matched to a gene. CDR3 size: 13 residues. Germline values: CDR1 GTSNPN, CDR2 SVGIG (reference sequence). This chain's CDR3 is CAWSPGGYSPLHF. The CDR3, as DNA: TGTGCCTGGAGTCCAGGGGGCTATTCACCCCTCCACTTT.

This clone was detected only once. CDR3 loop: CASSFGVGDNYGYTF. The CDR3 DNA is TGCGCCAGCAGCTTCGGTGTAGGGGATAACTATGGCTACACCTTC. V usage is TRBV5-1 and J usage is TRBJ1-2; D possibly corresponds to TRBD1 (5 bases). V was trimmed by 2 bases and J by 1 base, leaving 12 bases between them. The germline gives CDR1 SGHRS, CDR2 YFSETQ. This CDR3 is built from 15 residues.

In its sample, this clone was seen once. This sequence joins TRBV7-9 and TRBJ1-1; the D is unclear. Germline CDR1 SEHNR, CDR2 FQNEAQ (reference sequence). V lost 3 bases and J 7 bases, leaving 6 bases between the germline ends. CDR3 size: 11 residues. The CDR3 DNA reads TGTGCCAGCAGCTTGCAGCGTGAAGCTTTCTTT. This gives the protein CASSLQREAFF. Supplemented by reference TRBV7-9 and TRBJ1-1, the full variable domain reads DTGVSQNPRHKITKRGQNVTFRCDPISEHNRLYWYRQTLGQGPEFLTYFQNEAQLEKSRLLSDRFSAERPKGSFSTLEIQRTEQGDSAMYLCASSLQREAFFGQGTRLTVV.

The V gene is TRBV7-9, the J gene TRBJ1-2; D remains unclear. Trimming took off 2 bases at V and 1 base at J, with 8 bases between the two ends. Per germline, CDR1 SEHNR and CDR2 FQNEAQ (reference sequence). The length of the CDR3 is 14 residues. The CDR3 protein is CASSLSQLNYGYTF. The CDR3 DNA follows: TGTGCCAGCAGCTTATCTCAGCTTAACTATGGCTACACCTTC.

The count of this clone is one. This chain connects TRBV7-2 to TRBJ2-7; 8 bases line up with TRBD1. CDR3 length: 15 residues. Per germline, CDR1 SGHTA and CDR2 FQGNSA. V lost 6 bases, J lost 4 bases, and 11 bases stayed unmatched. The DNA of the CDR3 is TGTGCCAGCAGGGGATTGACAGGGGTCTCTTACGAGCAGTACTTC. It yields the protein CASRGLTGVSYEQYF.

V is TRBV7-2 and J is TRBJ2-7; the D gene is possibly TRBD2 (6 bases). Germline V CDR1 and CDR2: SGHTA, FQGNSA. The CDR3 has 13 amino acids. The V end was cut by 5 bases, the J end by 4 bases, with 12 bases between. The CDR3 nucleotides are TGTGCCAGCAGCCTGACTAGAATGTACGAGCAGTACTTC. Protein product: CASSLTRMYEQYF. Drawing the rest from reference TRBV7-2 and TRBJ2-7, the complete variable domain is GAGVSQSPSNKVTEKGKDVELRCDPISGHTALYWYRQSLGQGLEFLIYFQGNSAPDKSGLPSDRFSAERTGGSVSTLTIQRTQQEDSAVYLCASSLTRMYEQYFGPGTRLTVT.

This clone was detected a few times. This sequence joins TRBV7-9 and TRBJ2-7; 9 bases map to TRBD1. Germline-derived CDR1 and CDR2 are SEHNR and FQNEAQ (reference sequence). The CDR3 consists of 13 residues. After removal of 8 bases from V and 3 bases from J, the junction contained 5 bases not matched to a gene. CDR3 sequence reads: CASGMTGGYEQYF. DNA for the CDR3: TGTGCCAGCGGAATGACAGGGGGCTACGAGCAGTACTTC.

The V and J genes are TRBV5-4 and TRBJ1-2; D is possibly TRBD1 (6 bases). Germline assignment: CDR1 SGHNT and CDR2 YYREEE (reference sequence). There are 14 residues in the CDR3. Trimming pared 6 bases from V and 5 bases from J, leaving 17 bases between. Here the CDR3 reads CASTSIGGGYGYTF. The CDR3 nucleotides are TGTGCCAGCACCTCTATAGGGGGTGGGTATGGCTACACCTTC.

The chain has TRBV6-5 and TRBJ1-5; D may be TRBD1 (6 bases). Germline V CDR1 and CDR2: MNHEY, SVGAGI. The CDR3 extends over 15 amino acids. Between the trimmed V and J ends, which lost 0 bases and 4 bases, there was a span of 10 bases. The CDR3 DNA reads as TGTGCCAGCAGTTACTCGATGAGGGGGAATCAGCCCCAGCATTTT. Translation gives CASSYSMRGNQPQHF.

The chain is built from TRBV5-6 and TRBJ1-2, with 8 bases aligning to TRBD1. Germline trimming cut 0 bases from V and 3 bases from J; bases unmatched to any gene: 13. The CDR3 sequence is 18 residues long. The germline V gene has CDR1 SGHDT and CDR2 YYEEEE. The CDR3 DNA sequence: TGTGCCAGCAGCTTGGCAGAGACAGGGGTTAGGGAGGACTATGGCTACACCTTC. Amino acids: CASSLAETGVREDYGYTF.

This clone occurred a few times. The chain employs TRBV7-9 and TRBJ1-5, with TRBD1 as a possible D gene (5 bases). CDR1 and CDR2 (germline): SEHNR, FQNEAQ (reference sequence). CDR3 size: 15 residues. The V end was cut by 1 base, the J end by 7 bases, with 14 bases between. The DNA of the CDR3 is TGTGCCAGCAGCTTAGGGGGGGACTTTGGGCAGCCCCAGCATTTT. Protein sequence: CASSLGGDFGQPQHF.

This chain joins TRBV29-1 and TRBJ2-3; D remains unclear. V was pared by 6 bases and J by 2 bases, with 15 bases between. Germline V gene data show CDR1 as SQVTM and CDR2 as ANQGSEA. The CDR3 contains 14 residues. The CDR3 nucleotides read TGCAGCGTAAGACCGGGCCAGGACACAGATACGCAGTATTTT. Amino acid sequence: CSVRPGQDTDTQYF.

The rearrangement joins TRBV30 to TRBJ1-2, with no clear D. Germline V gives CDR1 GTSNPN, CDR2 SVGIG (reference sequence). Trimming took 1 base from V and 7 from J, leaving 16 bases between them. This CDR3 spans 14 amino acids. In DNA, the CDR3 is TGTGCCTGGAGTGCCCGGCTCGCTTCTGGTGGCTACACCTTC. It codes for CAWSARLASGGYTF.

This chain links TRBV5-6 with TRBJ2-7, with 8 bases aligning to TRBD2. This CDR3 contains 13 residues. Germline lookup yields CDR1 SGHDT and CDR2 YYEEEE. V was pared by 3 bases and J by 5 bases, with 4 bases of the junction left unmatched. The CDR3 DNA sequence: TGTGCCAGCAGCTCCGGGACTAGGGACGAGCAGTACTTC. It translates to CASSSGTRDEQYF.

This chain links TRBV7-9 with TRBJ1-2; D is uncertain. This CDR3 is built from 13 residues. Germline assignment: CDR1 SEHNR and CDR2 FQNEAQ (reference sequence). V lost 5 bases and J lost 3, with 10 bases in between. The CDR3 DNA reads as TGTGCCAGCAGCCCAGGACGGCACTATGGCTACACCTTC. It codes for CASSPGRHYGYTF.

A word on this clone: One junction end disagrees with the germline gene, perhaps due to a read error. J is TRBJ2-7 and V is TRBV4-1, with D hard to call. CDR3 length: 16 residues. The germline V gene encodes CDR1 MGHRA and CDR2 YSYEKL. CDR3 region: CASSHPRTESSHEQYF. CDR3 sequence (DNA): TGCGCCAGCAGCCACCCCCGAACTGAATCCTCCCACGAGCAGTACTTC.

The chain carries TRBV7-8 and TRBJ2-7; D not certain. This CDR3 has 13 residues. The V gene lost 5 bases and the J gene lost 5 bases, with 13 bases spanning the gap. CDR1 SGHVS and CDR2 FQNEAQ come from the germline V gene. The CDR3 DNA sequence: TGTGCCAGCAGCCCCCTCCTGGCTAACGAGCAGTACTTC. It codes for CASSPLLANEQYF.

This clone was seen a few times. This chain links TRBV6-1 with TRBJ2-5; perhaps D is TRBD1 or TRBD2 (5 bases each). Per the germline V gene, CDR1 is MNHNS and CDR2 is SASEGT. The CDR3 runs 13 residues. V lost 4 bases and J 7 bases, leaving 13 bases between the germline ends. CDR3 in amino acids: CASSGERGRTQYF. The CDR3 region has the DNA TGTGCCAGCAGTGGGGAGAGGGGCAGGACCCAGTACTTC.

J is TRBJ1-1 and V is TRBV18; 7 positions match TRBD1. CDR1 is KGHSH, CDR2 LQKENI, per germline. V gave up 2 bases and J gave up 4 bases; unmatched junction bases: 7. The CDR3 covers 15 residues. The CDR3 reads CASSPWAGGLTEAFF. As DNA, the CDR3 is TGTGCCAGCTCACCATGGGCAGGGGGTCTCACTGAAGCTTTCTTT.

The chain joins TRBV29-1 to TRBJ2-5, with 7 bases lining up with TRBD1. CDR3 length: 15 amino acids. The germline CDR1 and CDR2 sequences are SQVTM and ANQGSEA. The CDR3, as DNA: TGCGCCGTGCCCCGGGACAGATTCCACCAAGAGACCCAGTACTTC. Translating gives CAVPRDRFHQETQYF. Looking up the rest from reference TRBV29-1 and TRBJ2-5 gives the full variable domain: SAVISQKPSRDICQRGTSLTIQCQVDSQVTMMFWYRQQPGQSLTLIATANQGSEATYESGFVIDKFPISRPNLTFSTLTVSNMSPEDSSIYLCAVPRDRFHQETQYFGPGTRLLVL.

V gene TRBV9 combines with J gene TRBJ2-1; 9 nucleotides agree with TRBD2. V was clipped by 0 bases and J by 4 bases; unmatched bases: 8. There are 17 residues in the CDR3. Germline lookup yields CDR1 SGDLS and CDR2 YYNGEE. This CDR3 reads CASSVGGLARYYNEQFF. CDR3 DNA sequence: TGTGCCAGCAGCGTAGGGGGACTAGCCCGCTATTACAATGAGCAGTTCTTC.

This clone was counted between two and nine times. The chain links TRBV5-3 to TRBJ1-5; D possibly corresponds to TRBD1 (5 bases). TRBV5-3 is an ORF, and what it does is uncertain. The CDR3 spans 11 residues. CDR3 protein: CAPRGNQPQHF. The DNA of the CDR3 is TGTGCTCCTAGGGGTAATCAGCCCCAGCATTTT.

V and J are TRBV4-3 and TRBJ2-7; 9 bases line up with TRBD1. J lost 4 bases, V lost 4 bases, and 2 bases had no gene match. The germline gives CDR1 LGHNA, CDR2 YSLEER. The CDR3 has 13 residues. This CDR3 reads CASSPDRGYEQYF. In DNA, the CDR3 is TGCGCCAGCAGCCCTGACAGGGGGTACGAGCAGTACTTC.

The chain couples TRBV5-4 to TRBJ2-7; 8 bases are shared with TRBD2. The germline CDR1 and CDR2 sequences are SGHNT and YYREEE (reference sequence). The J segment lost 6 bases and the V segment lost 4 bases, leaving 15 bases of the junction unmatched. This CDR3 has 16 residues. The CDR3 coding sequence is TGTGCCAGCAGCCTGGGCGGGGGGAGCCCTTCTCGCGAGCAGTACTTC. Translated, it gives CASSLGGGSPSREQYF.